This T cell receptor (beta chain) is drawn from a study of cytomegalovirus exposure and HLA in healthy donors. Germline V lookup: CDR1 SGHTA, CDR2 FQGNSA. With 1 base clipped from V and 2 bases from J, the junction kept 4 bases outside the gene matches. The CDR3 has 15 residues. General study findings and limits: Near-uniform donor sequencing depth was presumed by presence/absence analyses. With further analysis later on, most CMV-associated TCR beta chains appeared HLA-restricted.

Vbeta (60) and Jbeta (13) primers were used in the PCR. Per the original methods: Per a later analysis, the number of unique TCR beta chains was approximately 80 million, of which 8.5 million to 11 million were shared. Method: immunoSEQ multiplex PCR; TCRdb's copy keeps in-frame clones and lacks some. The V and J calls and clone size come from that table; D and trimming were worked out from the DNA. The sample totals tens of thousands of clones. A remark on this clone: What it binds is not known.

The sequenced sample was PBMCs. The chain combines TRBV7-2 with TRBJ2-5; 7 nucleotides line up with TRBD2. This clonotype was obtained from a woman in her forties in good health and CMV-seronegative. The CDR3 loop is CASSLVKRGQETQYF. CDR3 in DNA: TGTGCCAGCAGCTTAGTGAAGCGGGGACAAGAGACCCAGTACTTC. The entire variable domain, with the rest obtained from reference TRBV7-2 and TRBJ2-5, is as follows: GAGVSQSPSNKVTEKGKDVELRCDPISGHTALYWYRQSLGQGLEFLIYFQGNSAPDKSGLPSDRFSAERTGGSVSTLTIQRTQQEDSAVYLCASSLVKRGQETQYFGPGTRLLVL.